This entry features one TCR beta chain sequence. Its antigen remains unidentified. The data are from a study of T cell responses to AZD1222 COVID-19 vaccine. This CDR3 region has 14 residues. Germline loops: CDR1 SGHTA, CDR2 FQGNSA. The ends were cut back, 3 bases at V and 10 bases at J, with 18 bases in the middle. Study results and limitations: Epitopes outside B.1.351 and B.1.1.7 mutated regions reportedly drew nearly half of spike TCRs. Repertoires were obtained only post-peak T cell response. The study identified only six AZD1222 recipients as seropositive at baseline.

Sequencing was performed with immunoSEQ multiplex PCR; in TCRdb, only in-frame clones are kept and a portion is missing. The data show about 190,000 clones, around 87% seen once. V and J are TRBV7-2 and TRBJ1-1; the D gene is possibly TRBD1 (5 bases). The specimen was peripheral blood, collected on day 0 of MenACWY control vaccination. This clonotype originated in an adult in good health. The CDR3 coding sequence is TGTGCCAGCAGCTTCGGGACCGTTCAGTGGGGAGCTTTCTTT. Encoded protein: CASSFGTVQWGAFF.